This T cell receptor beta chain was sequenced for a study of blood T cell repertoires in COVID-19. The CDR3 has 16 amino acids. V was pared by 2 bases and J by 0 bases, with 4 bases of the junction left unmatched. The V gene's germline CDR1 is SGHVS and CDR2 FQNEAQ. TCRdb's copy holds only in-frame clones and misses some; the assay was immunoSEQ multiplex PCR. Among 85,000 to 110,000 clones listed, roughly 90% were seen once. The rearrangement joins TRBV7-8 to TRBJ2-1; 7 nucleotides line up with TRBD2. The clonotype originates from a human donor in a cohort sampled during active COVID-19. Sequencing input: peripheral blood. The CDR3 loop is CASSLFGGGSYNEQFF. The DNA for the CDR3 is TGTGCCAGCAGCTTATTTGGCGGGGGCTCCTACAATGAGCAGTTCTTC.